This T cell receptor beta chain stems from a study of T cells in Graves' hyperthyroidism and ophthalmopathy. Uncontrolled infection, other autoimmune disease, pregnancy and lactation each barred patients from inclusion. Isolation of PBMCs was performed on 8.5 to 10 ml fresh peripheral blood. V shed 4 bases, J shed 9 bases, and the junction held 11 bases outside the gene matches. Germline V lookup: CDR1 SGHRS, CDR2 YFSETQ. The CDR3 runs to 16 residues. This clonotype was picked up many times. Its specificity is unknown. Study-level results: Model-based prediction identified ophthalmopathy a median around 6.5 months prior to its onset.

The source material, RNA transcripts, was used to amplify TCR beta CDR3 regions. Researchers ran a first-round RT-PCR on the TCR CDR3 using the HTBI primer set. TCRdb fed the multiplex PCR reads into MiXCR, producing one record per CDR3 protein. The table includes over 250,000 distinct CDR3 sequences, 20% to 25% detected once. The specimen was blood. The chain links TRBV5-1 to TRBJ2-1; 12 bases line up with TRBD2. This TCR was recovered from a man between 25 and 39 years old with Graves' ophthalmopathy. Written as DNA, the CDR3 is TGCGCCAGCAGCGCCTGGACTAGCGGGATCGGTAGTGAGCAGTTCTTC. Amino acids: CASSAWTSGIGSEQFF.